Listed below are T cell receptor beta chains from one sample, sequenced in a study of response to subunit inactivated influenza vaccine. Each CDR3 protein gets one entry after TCRdb re-called the RT-PCR reads with MiXCR. The repertoire holds under 550,000 distinct CDR3 sequences, with around 7.9% as singletons. The sequencing here drew on PBMCs from blood, taken 23 months after vaccination. These TCRs come from a man aged 45-69 years who received an inactivated influenza vaccine. Both conserved end residues are part of each CDR3. Each record gives: D gene, V gene, clone size, J gene, CDR3 DNA, CDR3 protein. The D gene is left open where the match is weak. Size values are once, few and many counts, or a class for expanded clones, and some rows have none.

NA	TRBV29-1	NA	TRBJ2-1	TGCAGCGTTGAGCGGGCCCCTTGTGAGCAGTTCTTC	CSVERAPCEQFF
TRBD2	TRBV4-3	NA	TRBJ2-1	TGCGCCAGCAGCCGCCTACTAGCGGGGGCAAGGAATGAGCAGTTCTTC	CASSRLLAGARNEQFF
NA	TRBV27	many	TRBJ2-7	TGTGCCAGCAGTCTTGGGCCAGCCTACGAGCAGTACTTC	CASSLGPAYEQYF
NA	TRBV20-1	many	TRBJ2-3	TGCAGTGCTTCTCGACGGCGGACTAGCACAGATACGCAGTATTTT	CSASRRRTSTDTQYF
NA	TRBV7-3	many	TRBJ2-1	TGTGCCAGCAGCTTAACGTCTAGCTCCTACAATGAGCAGTTCTTC	CASSLTSSSYNEQFF
NA	TRBV6-2/TRBV6-3	NA	TRBJ2-7	TGTGCCAGCAGTTACTCCCCAGGAGGGGACGAGCAGTACTTC	CASSYSPGGDEQYF
TRBD2	TRBV24-1	few	TRBJ2-1	TGTGCCACCAGTGATTTGATTGTGACTAGCGGAAACAATGAGCAGTTCTTC	CATSDLIVTSGNNEQFF
TRBD1	TRBV29-1	few	TRBJ2-1	TGCAGCGTTCTGGGACAGGGGGTCAGCTATGAGCAGTTCTTC	CSVLGQGVSYEQFF
NA	TRBV27	few	TRBJ2-5	TGTGCCAGCAGTCCGGTGGGACTTCAAGAGACCCAGTACTTC	CASSPVGLQETQYF
NA	TRBV5-5	NA	TRBJ1-3	TGTGCCAGCAGGACATCTTCTGGAAACACCATATATTTT	CASRTSSGNTIYF